A selection of T cell receptor beta chains follows, all from one sample in a study of blood T cell repertoires in COVID-19. Produced via immunoSEQ multiplex PCR; TCRdb's table is partial and in-frame only. The data show about 160,000 clones, around nine tenths seen once. Sequencing was done on a sample of PBMCs or T cells enriched from blood (not recorded which). The receptors here all came from a woman between 50 and 59 years old who had recovered from COVID-19. Each CDR3 is given without its conserved first and last residue.

TRBV7-9,ASSLLPPGILFDSPLH
TRBV19,ASSIDNSGTGVTDEQF
TRBV3-1/TRBV3-2,ASSPPLRQGVYGYT
TRBV3-1/TRBV3-2,ASSPWDRGRGTEAF
TRBV6-5,ASSYTGLATEAF
TRBV11-2,ASSTSGTSYGYT
TRBV27,ASRSQDSASRETQY
TRBV5-1,ASSLEGDRDGYT
TRBV4-3,ASSQDGTDTDTQY
TRBV12-3/TRBV12-4,ASSFNYEQY
TRBV2,ASTITTGTGTLY
TRBV11-2,ASSLGGGATTF
TRBV5-5,ASSRTPGNTEAF
TRBV3-1/TRBV3-2,ASSQETGVGYT
TRBV11-2,ASSSSLNTEAF
TRBV5-4,ASSLQGPLEAF
TRBV19,ASSMAGNTGELF
TRBV6-5,ASRPSQGVTGELF
TRBV7-3,ASSPDRGRGYT
TRBV5-6,ASSLERLNTEAF
TRBV6-5,ASSSNGYSGNTIY
TRBV7-8,ATTRGHRTDTQY
TRBV11-3,ASSFRGNTEAF
TRBV5-1,ASSLSSGVDTEAF
TRBV7-6,ASSLVVEETQY
TRBV7-3,ASSPTGLAGGANTQY
TRBV9,ASSVASGGSSYEQY
TRBV12-5,ASGLGQGNGYT
TRBV3-1/TRBV3-2,ASSQGGGIQY
TRBV27,ASRGSSGANVLT
TRBV6-4,ASSDSSYGEAF
TRBV2,ASMGGGQGAATQH
TRBV5-6,ASSLVQRQRDHYGYT
TRBV7-2,ASSLATGLYGYT
TRBV25-1,ASRAGGRAHGYT
TRBV6-2/TRBV6-3,ASSYVEGGPWDTQY
TRBV10-1,ASSDPGTSGGEETQY
TRBV12-3/TRBV12-4,ASGLREVSEAF
TRBV4-3,ASSQGGSYEQY
TRBV9,ASSVDSFSGNTIY
TRBV27,ASSLRGHYYGYT
TRBV14,ASSLGAPQETQY
TRBV3-1/TRBV3-2,ASSLISSGNTIY
TRBV11-2,ASSLGGVADTQY
TRBV11-3,ASSLGGLYRNEQF
TRBV18,ASSPPLKAGGITIQY
TRBV5-4,ASSFFRTSGGAVLGEQF
TRBV24-1,ATSDSGTGVGNTQY